Presented here are 29 T cell receptor beta chains from one specimen sequenced in a study of T cells in Graves' hyperthyroidism and ophthalmopathy. From RNA transcripts, TCR beta CDR3 regions were amplified. The TCR CDR3 was amplified in a first-round RT-PCR using the HTBI primer set. TCRdb re-called the multiplex PCR reads with MiXCR, one entry per CDR3 protein. The sample carries about 550,000 distinct CDR3 sequences, less than 25% recorded once. Sample: blood. All receptors come from a young man with Graves' hyperthyroidism.

Points on this clonotype: Possible read error: a much larger clone is one base away. Since no conserved phenylalanine or tryptophan closes the CDR3, a read error is the likely cause. The gene calls are TRBV28 and TRBJ1-1; D call uncertain. V gave up 6 bases and J gave up 4 bases, with 12 bases separating them. This CDR3 has 13 residues. Germline V CDR1 and CDR2: MDHEN, SYDVKM. CDR3 sequence (DNA): TGTGCCAGCAGCCTAGACCCGGGCACTGAAGCTTTCCTT. It encodes CASSLDPGTEAFL.

Many counts were recorded for this clonotype. V usage is TRBV19 and J usage is TRBJ1-1; tentatively, D is TRBD1 (6 bases). From germline, CDR1 is LNHDA and CDR2 SQIVND (reference sequence). There are 14 residues in the CDR3. V was cut by 4 bases and J by 8 bases, with 17 bases left in between. For the CDR3, the DNA is TGTGCCAGTAGTACGTACGGGACAACGGGGGAAGCTTTCTTT. Translated, it gives CASSTYGTTGEAFF. Filled out from reference TRBV19 and TRBJ1-1, the complete variable domain reads DGGITQSPKYLFRKEGQNVTLSCEQNLNHDAMYWYRQDPGQGLRLIYYSQIVNDFQKGDIAEGYSVSREKKESFPLTVTSAQKNPTAFYLCASSTYGTTGEAFFGQGTRLTVV.

Regarding this clonotype: A junction end diverges from the germline sequence, so it may reflect a read error. This rearrangement joins TRBV6-1 to TRBJ1-1; D is unclear. The CDR3 has 13 residues. From germline, CDR1 is MNHNS and CDR2 SASEGT. CDR3 protein: CASRRVGNSEAFF. The CDR3 DNA reads TGTGCCAGCAGGAGGGTTGGGAACTCTGAAGCTTTCTTT.

This chain connects TRBV30 to TRBJ2-2; D gene uncertain. Trimming took 0 bases from V and 5 from J, leaving 7 bases between them. Germline V lookup: CDR1 GTSNPN, CDR2 SVGIG (reference sequence). The CDR3 covers 13 residues. Written as DNA, the CDR3 is TGTGCCTGGAGTGTCCAGTTGACCGGGGAGCTGTTTTTT. This sequence encodes CAWSVQLTGELFF.

About this clonotype itself: This clone may be a read error of a much larger clone one base away. The rearrangement uses TRBV12-3 or TRBV12-4 and TRBJ2-2; D remains unclear. Trimming stripped 7 bases from V and 7 bases from J, with 7 bases between. CDR3 length equals 11 residues. The CDR3 DNA reads as TGTGCCAGCAATGACGGCGGGGAGCTGTTTTTT. Its translation: CASNDGGELFF.

This sequence joins TRBV28 and TRBJ2-5; 8 bases align to TRBD2. Germline V gene data show CDR1 as MDHEN and CDR2 as SYDVKM. The CDR3 runs 13 residues. V lost 4 bases and J lost 4; bases outside the gene matches: 2. CDR3 region: CASSSLAGETQYF. CDR3 nucleotides: TGTGCCAGCAGTTCCCTAGCGGGAGAGACCCAGTACTTC.

Ten or more counts support this clonotype. The gene calls are TRBV5-1 and TRBJ2-7, with 9 bases lining up with TRBD2. The CDR3 length is 14 residues. Germline V gene data show CDR1 as SGHRS and CDR2 as YFSETQ. V shed 6 bases, J shed 6 bases, and the junction held 10 bases outside the gene matches. This chain's CDR3 is CASTPSSGTSEQYF. The CDR3 coding sequence is TGCGCCAGCACCCCCTCTAGCGGGACGAGCGAGCAGTACTTC.

The table lists this clonotype with many counts. This chain joins TRBV7-6 and TRBJ2-7; 8 bases align to TRBD1. V shed 5 bases and J 4 bases; nucleotides not matched to a gene: 7. The CDR3 is 14 amino acids. Germline CDR1 SGHVS, CDR2 FNYEAQ. In DNA, the CDR3 is TGTGCCAGCAGCCAGACAGGGGCGGGTTACGAGCAGTACTTC. This codes for CASSQTGAGYEQYF.

The sample holds many counts of this clonotype. The chain recombines TRBV12-3 or TRBV12-4 with TRBJ1-5; no reliable D call. Trimming left V 0 bases short and J 11 bases short, with 11 bases between. The length of the CDR3 is 13 residues. CDR3 coding DNA: TGTGCCAGCAGTTTAGCGCTCGGTGTGGCCCAGCATTTT. Translated, it gives CASSLALGVAQHF.

This clonotype was picked up many times. V gene TRBV5-1 combines with J gene TRBJ1-1; the D gene is possibly TRBD1 (5 bases). The ends were cut back, 6 bases at V and 1 base at J, with 16 bases in the middle. The CDR3 length is 15 residues. Germline V lookup: CDR1 SGHRS, CDR2 YFSETQ. This CDR3 is CASNRGVKGNTEAFF. In DNA, the CDR3 is TGCGCCAGCAATAGAGGGGTCAAGGGGAACACTGAAGCTTTCTTT.

The chain joins TRBV20-1 to TRBJ1-5; no clear D gene. The CDR3 totals 14 residues. The V end lost 1 base, the J end lost 2 bases, and 9 bases lay between the germline ends. Germline assignment: CDR1 DFQATT and CDR2 SNEGSKA (reference sequence). CDR3 region: CSARVIAGNQPQHF. The CDR3 bases are TGCAGTGCTAGAGTTATAGCAGGCAATCAGCCCCAGCATTTT.

This clonotype was counted a single time. The chain couples TRBV25-1 to TRBJ1-2; D perhaps matches TRBD1 (5 bases). V was clipped by 7 bases and J by 4 bases, with 25 bases between them. CDR1 is MGHDK, CDR2 SYGVNS, per germline. The CDR3 extends over 17 amino acids. The DNA for the CDR3 is TGTGCCAGCACCGCTTTTATTCAGGGAACAACACGCTATGGCTACACCTTC. Its translation: CASTAFIQGTTRYGYTF.

This clonotype was counted ten times or more. The chain is built from TRBV12-3 or TRBV12-4 and TRBJ1-5; no reliable D call. This CDR3 region has 15 residues. Trimming removed 3 bases at V and 0 bases at J, with 9 bases between. CDR3 DNA sequence: TGTGCCAGCAGTTTCGGAGCAAATAGCAATCAGCCCCAGCATTTT. Encoded protein: CASSFGANSNQPQHF.

This clonotype occurred many times. The chain recombines TRBV19 with TRBJ2-6; the D is unclear. This CDR3 spans 15 amino acids. Looked up from germline, CDR1 is LNHDA and CDR2 is SQIVND (reference sequence). V dropped 5 bases and J dropped 0 bases, with 8 bases sitting between them. The CDR3 here is CASSFKSSGANVLTF. In DNA form, the CDR3 reads TGTGCCAGTAGTTTCAAGAGCTCTGGGGCCAACGTCCTGACTTTC.

This clonotype was counted at least ten times. This sequence joins TRBV6-5 and TRBJ1-2; 7 bases align to TRBD1. The germline CDR1 and CDR2 sequences are MNHEY and SVGAGI. The trim removed 7 bases at V and 4 bases at J, leaving 3 bases unmatched. This CDR3 region has 12 residues. CDR3 in amino acids: CASKTGVYGYTF. The DNA of the CDR3 is TGTGCCAGCAAAACAGGGGTCTATGGCTACACCTTC.

The chain couples TRBV6-1 to TRBJ2-7; D is possibly TRBD1 or TRBD2 (5 bases each). The CDR3 sequence is 14 residues long. Germline V gives CDR1 MNHNS, CDR2 SASEGT. The V gene lost 5 bases and the J gene lost 6 bases, with 17 bases spanning the gap. This CDR3 is CASSLTEAGVEQYF. CDR3 in DNA: TGTGCCAGCAGTCTGACAGAGGCCGGGGTCGAGCAGTACTTC.

This clonotype was found many times. The J gene is TRBJ2-2, the V gene TRBV19; 12 bases fit TRBD2. The length of the CDR3 is 17 residues. Germline CDR1 reads LNHDA; CDR2 reads SQIVND (reference sequence). Trimming removed 3 bases from V and 4 bases from J; junction bases left unmatched: 6. The CDR3 reads CASSILAGGLSTGELFF. In nucleotides, the CDR3 is TGTGCCAGTAGTATCCTAGCGGGGGGGCTTAGCACCGGGGAGCTGTTTTTT. Looking up the rest from reference TRBV19 and TRBJ2-2 gives the full variable domain: DGGITQSPKYLFRKEGQNVTLSCEQNLNHDAMYWYRQDPGQGLRLIYYSQIVNDFQKGDIAEGYSVSREKKESFPLTVTSAQKNPTAFYLCASSILAGGLSTGELFFGEGSRLTVL.

V is TRBV11-2 and J is TRBJ1-2; D is perhaps TRBD1 (5 bases). Trimming shortened V by 0 bases and J by 6 bases, and 14 bases separated the two germline ends. Germline V gene sequence: CDR1 SGHAT, CDR2 FQNNGV. The CDR3 runs to 15 residues. The DNA for the CDR3 is TGTGCCAGCAGCTTAGAGTTTATCTCGGGGGATGGCTACACCTTC. Translated: CASSLEFISGDGYTF.

The chain is built from TRBV15 and TRBJ2-7, with TRBD1 identical over 8 bases. V shed 4 bases, J shed 3 bases, and the junction held 5 bases outside the gene matches. There are 14 residues in the CDR3. CDR1 LNHNV and CDR2 YYDKDF come from the germline V gene (reference sequence). For the CDR3, the DNA is TGTGCCACCAGCACTAGGACAGGGAGCTACGAGCAGTACTTC. Its translation: CATSTRTGSYEQYF. The variable domain in full, completed from reference TRBV15 and TRBJ2-7, reads DAMVIQNPRYQVTQFGKPVTLSCSQTLNHNVMYWYQQKSSQAPKLLFHYYDKDFNNEADTPDNFQSRRPNTSFCFLDIRSPGLGDTAMYLCATSTRTGSYEQYFGPGTRLTVT.

The CDR3 region is CARAGQDQETQYF. The CDR3 nucleotides are TGTGCCAGGGCCGGACAGGACCAAGAGACCCAGTACTTC. The chain uses TRBV28 and TRBJ2-5; TRBD1 matches 7 bases. The CDR3 is 13 residues long. Trimming took 9 bases from V and 0 from J; bases not matched to a gene: 4. Germline V gene sequence: CDR1 MDHEN, CDR2 SYDVKM.

V is TRBV15 and J is TRBJ1-1, with D maybe TRBD1 (5 bases). CDR3 size: 12 residues. Germline V gene sequence: CDR1 LNHNV, CDR2 YYDKDF (reference sequence). Trimming took 0 bases from V and 11 from J, leaving 10 bases between them. CDR3 coding DNA: TGTGCCACCAGCAGAGATAACGGGGGGGCTTTCTTT. Its translation is CATSRDNGGAFF.

The chain carries TRBV6-1 and TRBJ2-7; TRBD2 aligns across 9 bases. Trimming at V came to 6 bases and at J to 7 bases, leaving 16 bases not matched to a gene. The germline CDR1 and CDR2 sequences are MNHNS and SASEGT. The CDR3 spans 16 residues. The CDR3 here is CASRRVAGENTGEQYF. CDR3 in DNA: TGTGCCAGCAGGCGGGTAGCGGGGGAGAACACCGGGGAGCAGTACTTC.

In its sample, this clonotype was seen many times. The chain is built from TRBV11-2 and TRBJ2-7; TRBD2 agrees at 8 bases. CDR3 size: 16 residues. The germline V gene encodes CDR1 SGHAT and CDR2 FQNNGV. Trimming took 2 bases from V and 5 from J; bases not matched to a gene: 11. The chain's CDR3 is CASSLRPGGPFHEQYF. The CDR3 region has the DNA TGTGCCAGCAGCTTACGTCCGGGGGGGCCTTTCCACGAGCAGTACTTC.

This clonotype has at least ten counts. The rearrangement links TRBV12-3 or TRBV12-4 to TRBJ2-7; 7 nucleotides line up with TRBD2. Trimming took 6 bases from V and 6 from J; bases not matched to a gene: 14. The CDR3 spans 15 residues. The CDR3 here is CASSRRRGGGIEQYF. The CDR3, as DNA: TGTGCCAGCAGCCGACGAAGGGGCGGGGGTATCGAGCAGTACTTC.

This clonotype was seen at least ten times. This chain links TRBV15 with TRBJ2-2, with 9 nucleotides matching TRBD1. Germline V lookup: CDR1 LNHNV, CDR2 YYDKDF (reference sequence). The CDR3 consists of 14 residues. The V gene end was trimmed by 3 bases and the J gene end by 6 bases; junction bases not matched to a gene: 2. The CDR3 loop reads CATSRDRGPGELFF. The CDR3 nucleotides are TGTGCCACCAGCAGGGACAGGGGCCCCGGGGAGCTGTTTTTT.

The table lists this clonotype with many counts. The J gene is TRBJ1-1, the V gene TRBV6-5, with D possibly being TRBD1 (5 bases). Trimming stripped 0 bases from V and 0 bases from J, with 11 bases between. The CDR3 has 16 residues. In germline, CDR1 is MNHEY, CDR2 SVGAGI. The chain's CDR3 is CASSYSKDTVNTEAFF. The CDR3 DNA follows: TGTGCCAGCAGTTACTCGAAGGACACTGTGAACACTGAAGCTTTCTTT.

This clonotype was observed at least ten times. The chain has TRBV12-3 or TRBV12-4 and TRBJ1-1, with D unclear. V was pared by 3 bases and J by 4 bases, with 9 bases between. This CDR3 comprises 13 residues. The CDR3 nucleotides are TGTGCCAGCAGTTTCACATGGGGCACTGAAGCTTTCTTT. It translates to CASSFTWGTEAFF.

In nucleotides, the CDR3 is TGTGCCAGCAGCTTAGAACGACAGGTCAACTACGAGCAGTACTTC. Translation gives CASSLERQVNYEQYF. V gene TRBV13 combines with J gene TRBJ2-7, with D maybe TRBD1 (6 bases). CDR3 length: 15 amino acids. V was cut by 1 base and J by 3 bases, with 13 bases left in between. From germline, CDR1 is PRHDT and CDR2 FYEKMQ (reference sequence).

Worth noting for this clonotype: At one of its ends the junction is not consistent with the germline gene, which may arise from a read error. The rearrangement uses TRBV20-1 and TRBJ1-1; D gene ambiguous. This CDR3 spans 12 amino acids. CDR1 and CDR2 from the germline V gene are DFQATT and SNEGSKA (reference sequence). The CDR3 nucleotides are TGCAGTGCTAGACGCGCTCAGGTCCGAACGGGGTTT. Protein product: CSARRAQVRTGF.